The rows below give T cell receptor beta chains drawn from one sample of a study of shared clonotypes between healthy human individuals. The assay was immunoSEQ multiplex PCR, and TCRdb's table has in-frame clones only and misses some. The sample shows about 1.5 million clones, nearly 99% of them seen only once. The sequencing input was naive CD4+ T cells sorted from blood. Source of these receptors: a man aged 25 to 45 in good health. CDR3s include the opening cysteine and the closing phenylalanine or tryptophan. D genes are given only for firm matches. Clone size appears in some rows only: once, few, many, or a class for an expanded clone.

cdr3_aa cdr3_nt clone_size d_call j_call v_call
CASSSTGGAAEAFF TGCGCCAGCAGTTCGACAGGCGGGGCGGCTGAAGCTTTCTTT NA NA TRBJ1-1 TRBV5-1
CASSRTSGRETQYF TGTGCCAGCAGCCGGACTAGCGGGAGAGAGACCCAGTACTTC NA TRBD2 TRBJ2-5 TRBV11-2
CASSLALSSYNEQFF TGCGCCAGCAGCTTAGCACTGAGCTCCTACAATGAGCAGTTCTTC NA NA TRBJ2-1 TRBV5-1
CASSTRDRTLQFF TGTGCCAGCAGTACCCGGGACAGGACTTTGCAGTTCTTC once TRBD1 TRBJ2-1 TRBV2
CSVAGRVTYEQYF TGCAGCGTTGCGGGGAGGGTAACCTACGAGCAGTACTTC NA TRBD2 TRBJ2-7 TRBV29-1
CASSLSSGYRPDTQYF TGTGCCAGCAGTTTGTCTAGCGGGTACAGGCCAGATACGCAGTATTTT NA TRBD2 TRBJ2-3 TRBV27
CASSLVGERDYNEQFF TGTGCCAGCAGCTTGGTAGGGGAGCGGGACTACAATGAGCAGTTCTTC NA TRBD2 TRBJ2-1 TRBV5-4
CASSLVLAAYNEQFF TGTGCCAGCAGCTTGGTACTAGCGGCTTACAATGAGCAGTTCTTC NA TRBD2 TRBJ2-1 TRBV5-5
CASSLGGSGANVLTF TGTGCCAGCAGCTTAGGAGGGAGTGGGGCCAACGTCCTGACTTTC NA NA TRBJ2-6 TRBV7-2
CASRALSGDWAKNIQYF TGTGCCAGCAGGGCTCTTTCCGGGGACTGGGCCAAAAACATTCAGTACTTC NA NA TRBJ2-4 TRBV7-2
CASSGFPSGRKGGELFF TGCGCCAGCAGCGGTTTCCCTAGCGGGAGGAAAGGCGGGGAGCTGTTTTTT NA TRBD2 TRBJ2-2 TRBV4-1
CASSDSKNLVVQPQHF TGCGCCAGCAGTGACTCTAAAAACCTGGTGGTTCAGCCCCAGCATTTT once NA TRBJ1-5 TRBV10-2
CASSLDLYQETQYF TGTGCCAGCAGCTTAGACTTGTACCAAGAGACCCAGTACTTC NA NA TRBJ2-5 TRBV7-2
CASSSTPGQPYEQYF TGTGCCAGCAGCTCGACGCCGGGACAACCTTACGAGCAGTACTTC NA NA TRBJ2-7 TRBV7-2
CASSTKAWGLNTEAFF TGTGCCAGCTCAACCAAAGCATGGGGACTTAACACTGAAGCTTTCTTT NA NA TRBJ1-1 TRBV18
CASSGPNSGANVLTF TGTGCCAGCAGTGGACCGAACTCTGGGGCCAACGTCCTGACTTTC NA NA TRBJ2-6 TRBV2
CASSQFALANEKLFF TGCGCCAGCAGCCAATTCGCTTTGGCTAATGAAAAACTGTTTTTT NA NA TRBJ1-4 TRBV4-1
CASSFTGIYEQYF TGTGCCAGCAGTTTCACAGGGATATACGAGCAGTACTTC NA NA TRBJ2-7 TRBV27
CATVQEALRNQPQHF TGTGCCACTGTCCAGGAGGCCCTCCGCAATCAGCCCCAGCATTTT NA NA TRBJ1-5 TRBV15
CSSFRLAGGADTQYF TGCAGCTCTTTTCGACTAGCGGGAGGGGCAGATACGCAGTATTTT once TRBD2 TRBJ2-3 TRBV29-1
CASSLVGGANEPQHF TGTGCCAGCAGCTTAGTGGGGGGGGCGAATGAGCCCCAGCATTTT once NA TRBJ1-5 TRBV7-9
CASSLGFPQETQYF TGTGCCAGCAGCTTAGGATTCCCTCAAGAGACCCAGTACTTC NA NA TRBJ2-5 TRBV7-9
CASSDEGGAFF TGTGCCAGCAGTGATGAAGGCGGAGCTTTCTTT NA NA TRBJ1-1 TRBV6-1
CASSDSITARGGYTF TGTGCCAGCAGTGATTCCATTACAGCCCGAGGCGGCTACACCTTC NA NA TRBJ1-2 TRBV2
CASSLFVNPIQYF TGTGCCAGCAGCTTATTCGTCAATCCCATTCAGTACTTC NA NA TRBJ2-4 TRBV7-2
CASSSQGALPGSDTQYF TGTGCCAGCAGCTCCCAGGGGGCTTTGCCCGGTTCAGATACGCAGTATTTT few TRBD1 TRBJ2-3 TRBV7-3
CASSPLGGGASGYTF TGTGCCAGCAGCCCGCTGGGAGGCGGCGCGAGTGGCTACACCTTC NA NA TRBJ1-2 TRBV7-6
CASSFSQSGNQPQHF TGTGCCAGCAGTTTTAGTCAGTCTGGCAATCAGCCCCAGCATTTT NA NA TRBJ1-5 TRBV28
CASSATTTNYEQYF TGTGCCAGCAGCGCGACGACTACGAACTACGAGCAGTACTTC once NA TRBJ2-7 TRBV9
CASSQLRDYGAGELFF TGTGCCAGCAGTCAACTCCGGGACTACGGGGCCGGGGAGCTGTTTTTT NA TRBD2 TRBJ2-2 TRBV6-6
CASSPRYEGIRVF TGTGCCAGCAGCCCCCGATATGAGGGCATAAGGGTGTTT NA NA TRBJ2-2 TRBV7-3
CASSVGTEETQYF TGTGCCAGCAGCGTAGGGACAGAAGAGACCCAGTACTTC NA NA TRBJ2-5 TRBV9
CASSQYGSSYEQYF TGTGCCAGCAGCCAATATGGCAGCTCCTACGAGCAGTACTTC NA NA TRBJ2-7 TRBV14